Each of the 15 T cell receptor beta chains below was sequenced from the same sample in a study of cytomegalovirus exposure and HLA in healthy donors. PCR used 60 Vbeta primers and 13 Jbeta primers. Using immunoSEQ multiplex PCR, the repertoire was profiled, and TCRdb retains in-frame clones only, with some absent. The sample lists around 140,000 clones, about 78% occurring once. Material: PBMCs. The receptors here all came from a man in his fifties or sixties in good health and CMV-seropositive.

This sequence joins TRBV5-1 and TRBJ2-7; 9 nucleotides line up with TRBD2. V dropped 4 bases and J dropped 6; count of bases not matched to a gene: 5. The CDR3 runs to 13 residues. Germline V lookup: CDR1 SGHRS, CDR2 YFSETQ. DNA for the CDR3: TGCGCCAGCAGCGCAGTTAGCGGGGGCGAGCAGTACTTC. Translated: CASSAVSGGEQYF.

This chain uses TRBV4-1 with TRBJ2-5, with 12 bases aligning to TRBD2. V shed 4 bases and J 5 bases; nucleotides not matched to a gene: 2. The CDR3 totals 14 residues. CDR1 is MGHRA, CDR2 YSYEKL, per germline. The CDR3 region has the DNA TGCGCCAGCAGCCGACTAGCGGGGGAGGAGACCCAGTACTTC. Its translation: CASSRLAGEETQYF.

This clone appeared a few times. V gene TRBV5-1 combines with J gene TRBJ2-1; a weak D match, TRBD2 (5 bases). The CDR3 consists of 16 residues. Deletions cut 4 bases from V and 2 bases from J, with 16 bases between. CDR1 and CDR2 from the germline V gene are SGHRS and YFSETQ. In DNA form, the CDR3 reads TGCGCCAGCAGCCCGGGTGTCGGAGGCCCCTACAATGAGCAGTTCTTC. Its protein product is CASSPGVGGPYNEQFF. The variable domain in full, with the rest retrieved from reference TRBV5-1 and TRBJ2-1, is KAGVTQTPRYLIKTRGQQVTLSCSPISGHRSVSWYQQTPGQGLQFLFEYFSETQRNKGNFPGRFSGRQFSNSRSEMNVSTLELGDSALYLCASSPGVGGPYNEQFFGPGTRLTVL.

This clone was observed a few times. The chain is built from TRBV6-6 and TRBJ2-4; 8 nucleotides line up with TRBD2. CDR3 size: 16 residues. Trimming at V came to 6 bases and at J to 8 bases, leaving 15 bases not matched to a gene. Looked up from germline, CDR1 is MNHNY and CDR2 is SVGAGI (reference sequence). The CDR3 sequence is CASSRGSGAVGDIQYF. CDR3 nucleotide sequence: TGTGCCAGCAGCCGCGGTAGCGGGGCGGTAGGGGACATTCAGTACTTC.

The V and J genes are TRBV11-2 and TRBJ1-1, with 9 bases aligning to TRBD1. V lost 5 bases to trimming and J lost 1 base; unmatched junction nucleotides: 8. The CDR3 spans 16 residues. Germline loops: CDR1 SGHAT, CDR2 FQNNGV. CDR3 nucleotide sequence: TGTGCCAGCAGCCGTAATGGGGACAGGGCGAACACTGAAGCTTTCTTT. Residues: CASSRNGDRANTEAFF.

The chain carries TRBV6-5 and TRBJ2-3; TRBD2 agrees at 10 bases. CDR1 and CDR2 from the germline V gene are MNHEY and SVGAGI. This CDR3 spans 15 amino acids. The V and J ends lost 6 bases and 4 bases, in that order; junction bases with no gene match: 7. CDR3 region: CASRLLAGEADTQYF. As DNA, the CDR3 is TGTGCCAGCAGACTTCTAGCGGGAGAAGCAGATACGCAGTATTTT.

This clone was seen once. The genes are TRBV11-3 and TRBJ1-1, with 8 bases aligning to TRBD1. Trimming at V came to 6 bases and at J to 5 bases, leaving 11 bases not matched to a gene. The CDR3 runs 15 residues. The germline V gene has CDR1 SGHNT and CDR2 YENEEA. CDR3 in amino acids: CASRPGQGRGTEAFF. Written as DNA, the CDR3 is TGTGCCAGCAGACCTGGACAGGGCAGAGGAACTGAAGCTTTCTTT. Complete variable domain (other parts from reference TRBV11-3 and TRBJ1-1): EAGVVQSPRYKIIEKKQPVAFWCNPISGHNTLYWYLQNLGQGPELLIRYENEEAVDDSQLPKDRFSAERLKGVDSTLKIQPAELGDSAVYLCASRPGQGRGTEAFFGQGTRLTVV.

This clone occurred a few times. The chain joins TRBV7-8 to TRBJ2-4; 7 nucleotides match TRBD1. The CDR3 is made up of 16 amino acids. Looked up from germline, CDR1 is SGHVS and CDR2 is FQNEAQ. V trimming: 5 bases; J trimming: 1 base; junction bases outside the gene matches: 8. This chain's CDR3 is CASSQRDSDAKNIQYF. The CDR3, as DNA: TGTGCCAGCAGCCAACGGGACAGTGACGCCAAAAACATTCAGTACTTC.

Of note for this clone: One junction end disagrees with the germline gene, perhaps due to a read error. CDR3 bases: TGTTCCAGCTCACAGGGGGGTCGCGGCTACACCTTC. Amino acids: CSSSQGGRGYTF. The V and J genes are TRBV7-9 and TRBJ1-2, with 8 bases aligning to TRBD1. This CDR3 has 12 residues. Germline V gene data show CDR1 as SEHNR and CDR2 as FQNEAQ (reference sequence).

Concerning this clone: Other DNA sequences from this sample encode an identical CDR3 as well. The chain employs TRBV6-1 and TRBJ2-5, with D possibly matching TRBD2 (7 bases). The ends were cut back, 2 bases at V and 5 bases at J, with 21 bases in the middle. Germline V gene sequence: CDR1 MNHNS, CDR2 SASEGT. This CDR3 has 17 amino acids. Written as DNA, the CDR3 is TGTGCCAGCAGTGAACGGGCTCGAAGCGGGACAAAGGAGACCCAGTACTTC. This codes for CASSERARSGTKETQYF.

This clone has more than one count but fewer than ten. The chain joins TRBV2 to TRBJ1-2; TRBD1 aligns across 7 bases. With V trimmed by 6 bases and J by 6 bases, 10 bases remained unmatched. CDR3 length equals 14 residues. Germline CDR1 SNHLY, CDR2 FYNNEI. In DNA, the CDR3 is TGTGCCAGCAGCCTCTCGGGACAGAGAGATGGCTACACCTTC. This sequence encodes CASSLSGQRDGYTF.

The chain recombines TRBV6-1 with TRBJ2-7, with a possible D match to TRBD1 (6 bases). Trimming pared 4 bases from V and 3 bases from J, leaving 13 bases between. This CDR3 spans 14 amino acids. The germline CDR1 and CDR2 sequences are MNHNS and SASEGT. The CDR3 protein is CASSARQANYEQYF. Here the CDR3 DNA reads TGTGCCAGCAGTGCTAGACAGGCTAACTACGAGCAGTACTTC.

The V gene is TRBV5-4, the J gene TRBJ2-1; 12 bases map to TRBD2. This CDR3 spans 15 amino acids. V lost 4 bases, J lost 4 bases, and 3 bases stayed unmatched. From germline, CDR1 is SGHNT and CDR2 YYREEE (reference sequence). The CDR3 loop is CASSPGLAGYNEQFF. DNA of the CDR3: TGTGCCAGCAGCCCCGGACTAGCGGGGTACAATGAGCAGTTCTTC. The full variable domain, in which reference TRBV5-4 and TRBJ2-1 provide the parts outside the CDR3, is ETGVTQSPTHLIKTRGQQVTLRCSSQSGHNTVSWYQQALGQGPQFIFQYYREEENGRGNFPPRFSGLQFPNYSSELNVNALELDDSALYLCASSPGLAGYNEQFFGPGTRLTVL.

The chain uses TRBV4-3 and TRBJ2-5; 11 bases align to TRBD1. This CDR3 is built from 16 residues. V lost 1 base, J lost 5 bases, and 6 bases stayed unmatched. The germline gives CDR1 LGHNA, CDR2 YSLEER. CDR3 residues: CASSQGTGGVRETQYF. Written as DNA, the CDR3 is TGCGCCAGCAGCCAAGGGACAGGGGGCGTCCGGGAGACCCAGTACTTC.

Comments on this clone: The sample holds other DNA sequences that translate to the same CDR3. The chain joins TRBV4-1 to TRBJ1-1; D might be TRBD1 (5 bases). The germline CDR1 and CDR2 sequences are MGHRA and YSYEKL. CDR3 length: 16 residues. V dropped 1 base and J dropped 3 bases, with 15 bases sitting between them. In nucleotides, the CDR3 is TGCGCCAGCAGCCAAGGAGCAGGGCCCAGGGACACTGAAGCTTTCTTT. Translated, it gives CASSQGAGPRDTEAFF.